The clone carrying this T cell receptor beta chain was recorded at least ten times. Its specificity is unknown. This entry is derived from a study of response to subunit inactivated influenza vaccine. Study-wide findings and caveats: Authors proposed each seasonal influenza vaccination draws in few new T cells.

Trimming shortened V by 7 bases and J by 0 bases, and 7 bases separated the two germline ends. The CDR3 extends over 12 amino acids. Germline V lookup: CDR1 MNHEY, CDR2 SMNVEV (reference sequence). A single record per CDR3 protein comes from TCRdb applying MiXCR to the RT-PCR reads. The data contain 300,000 to 350,000 distinct CDR3 sequences, 21% of them singletons. Sample: PBMCs from blood, taken 21 months after vaccination. This TCR derives from a man aged 50 to 75 who received an inactivated influenza vaccine. The V call is TRBV27, the J call TRBJ2-7; D not resolved. Here the CDR3 reads CASIGYSYEQYF. The CDR3 DNA is TGTGCCAGCATCGGGTACTCCTACGAGCAGTACTTC.